The T cell receptor beta chain under discussion was sequenced for a study of cytomegalovirus exposure and HLA in healthy donors. The study, taken as a whole, reports: Immune exposure information available was restricted to CMV serostatus. Across donors, most TCRs were seen rarely, yet some public ones were widespread. An analysis that was carried out later associated some 17,000 TCR beta sequences with HLA alleles at 0.05 false discovery rate.

PCR primers comprised 60 Vbeta and 13 Jbeta primers. The assay was immunoSEQ multiplex PCR, and TCRdb's table has in-frame clones only and misses some. Here the sample spans 150,000 to 200,000 clones, approximately 81% being singletons. Donors were ostensibly healthy at sampling, although undocumented immune exposures were probable. CDR1 is SGHDT, CDR2 YYEEEE, per germline. Trimming stripped 6 bases from V and 4 bases from J, with 6 bases between. The CDR3 totals 11 residues. A word on this clone: Antigen unknown.

Input material: PBMCs. The chain couples TRBV5-6 to TRBJ2-3, with a weak D call TRBD2 (5 bases). This clonotype was obtained from a woman between 18 and 29 years old in good health and CMV-seronegative. This CDR3 reads CASMRADTQYF. CDR3 sequence (DNA): TGTGCCAGCATGAGGGCAGATACGCAGTATTTT.